The rows below give T cell receptor beta chains drawn from one sample of a study of shared clonotypes between healthy human individuals. Sequencing used immunoSEQ multiplex PCR; TCRdb keeps in-frame clones, though not all of them. The table includes around 1,100,000 clones, around 77% detected once. Sequencing was performed on memory CD4+ T cells from PBMCs. The receptor set was obtained from a young man in good health. Some clones in this sample may be carry-over from other donors' samples. The conserved cysteine and the conserved F or W are not part of the CDR3 here.

TRBJ2-2 TRBV7-6 ASSRGQGARGELF
TRBJ2-7 TRBV7-2 ASSFFGVSDEQY
TRBJ2-3 TRBV20-1 SAPTADTQY
TRBJ2-7 TRBV7-9 ASSPLGAEAYEQY
TRBJ2-2 TRBV6-5 ASSPRTGELF
TRBJ1-4 TRBV6-5 ASSYRGYATNEKLF
TRBJ2-2 TRBV7-8 ASSLAIRLAALTNTGELF
TRBJ2-3 TRBV15 ATSRDSGTGPSTDTQY
TRBJ1-1 TRBV28 ASSSGRAAEAF
TRBJ2-2 TRBV30 AWSVPRAGARTGELF
TRBJ2-1 TRBV28 ASRGNRGDTPSYNEQF
TRBJ2-7 TRBV5-1 ASSFLGTASEQY
TRBJ1-3 TRBV10-3 AISSTGIPRSSGNTIY
TRBJ2-5 TRBV9 ASSPQTGSWEETQY
TRBJ1-2 TRBV27 ASRMTGGYGYT
TRBJ1-3 TRBV7-9 ASSPFEGHGNTIY
TRBJ2-7 TRBV7-9 ASSPGTQAYEQY
TRBJ2-3 TRBV7-6 ASSDRPRRTDTQY
TRBJ2-7 TRBV5-1 ASSLEGGPGFYEQY
TRBJ1-2 TRBV5-6 ASSFQGPYGYT
TRBJ1-2 TRBV7-9 ASGLAYGYT
TRBJ2-5 TRBV5-1 ASSLQETQY
TRBJ1-2 TRBV5-1 ASSFRGAEGYGYT
TRBJ1-3 TRBV6-5 ASNGPSGNTIY
TRBJ1-5 TRBV11-2 ASSLVSNQPQH
TRBJ1-3 TRBV7-2 ASSTRQFWNTIY
TRBJ2-3 TRBV9 ATSLAPTDTQY
TRBJ1-3 TRBV18 ASSPQEAGNTIY
TRBJ2-5 TRBV11-3 ASSLGASGETQY
TRBJ2-1 TRBV4-3 ASSQELEHNEQF
TRBJ1-1 TRBV28 ASSPQGQRAF
TRBJ2-6 TRBV7-2 ASSLMRISGANVLT
TRBJ2-2 TRBV6-4 ASSDSGATGELF
TRBJ2-3 TRBV7-3 ASSPRPQTDTQY
TRBJ2-1 TRBV7-2 ASSFLAGVVGNEQF
TRBJ2-5 TRBV20-1 SVFGGETQY
TRBJ2-1 TRBV23-1 ASSQSMARGDNEQF
TRBJ2-3 TRBV4-2 ASSQDLYGGRASTDTQY
TRBJ2-5 TRBV5-1 ASSFDPVGQETQY
TRBJ2-3 TRBV7-2 ASSLAGGRPDTQY
TRBJ1-5 TRBV28 ASSLEQGANQPQH
TRBJ2-1 TRBV10-3 ATRREGGNGEQF
TRBJ2-1 TRBV2 ASSLILDNNEQF
TRBJ1-1 TRBV11-2 ASRPERAAEAF
TRBJ2-1 TRBV18 ASSRQFPGEGEQF
TRBJ2-7 TRBV28 ASRHGSSSYEQY
TRBJ2-4 TRBV6-6 ASSRGGENIQY
TRBJ2-3 TRBV29-1 SVDKSYTDTQY
TRBJ1-2 TRBV19 ASSVSANYGYT
TRBJ1-2 TRBV18 ASSPDGTRGYT
TRBJ1-2 TRBV11-2 ASGGQSNYGYT
TRBJ2-2 TRBV7-3 ASSPGQGYRELF
TRBJ2-3 TRBV5-1 ASSLWTDPSTDTQY
TRBJ2-1 TRBV11-2 ASSLGTYNEQF
TRBJ1-2 TRBV15 ATSRGGQGLSYGYT
TRBJ1-5 TRBV19 ASGDRASSNQPQH